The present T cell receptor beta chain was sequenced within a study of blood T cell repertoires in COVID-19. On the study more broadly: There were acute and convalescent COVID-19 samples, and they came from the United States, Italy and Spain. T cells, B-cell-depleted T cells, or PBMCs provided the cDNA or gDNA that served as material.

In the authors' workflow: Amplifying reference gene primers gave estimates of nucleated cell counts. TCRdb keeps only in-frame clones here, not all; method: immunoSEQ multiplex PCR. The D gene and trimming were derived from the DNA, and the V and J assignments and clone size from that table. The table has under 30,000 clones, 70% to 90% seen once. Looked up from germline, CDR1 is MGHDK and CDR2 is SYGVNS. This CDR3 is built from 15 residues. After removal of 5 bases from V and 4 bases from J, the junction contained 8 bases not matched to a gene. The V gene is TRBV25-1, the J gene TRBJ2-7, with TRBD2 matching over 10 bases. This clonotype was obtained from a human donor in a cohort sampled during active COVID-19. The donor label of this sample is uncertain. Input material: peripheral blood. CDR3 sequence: CASSSLAGDFYEQYF. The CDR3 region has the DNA TGTGCCAGCAGTTCTCTAGCGGGAGATTTTTACGAGCAGTACTTC.